This TCR beta chain was obtained from a study of graft-versus-host responses after intestinal transplantation. Study-level information: All recipients got anti-thymocyte globulin induction, then tacrolimus and steroids for approximately 3 years.

Only in-frame clones appear in the TCRdb table, and some are missing; sequencing was by immunoSEQ multiplex PCR. The data hold some 48,000 clones, with 65% to 85% observed a single time. Overall study results and limits: When patients had graft-donor T cell macrochimerism, their allografts held high graft-versus-host to host-versus-graft clonal ratios. GvH clones occurred in recipient marrow; some first appeared in ileum or blood. Early post-transplant HvG declines showed an association with peak circulating GvH clone levels.

The CDR3 has 15 residues. On this clone itself: Antigen: not known.

The sequence was collected from a human donor who was the organ donor for an intestinal transplant. Sequenced here: unstimulated CD4+ T cells sorted from spleen or lymph node cells, sampled before transplant. This chain joins TRBV12-1 and TRBJ2-5. TRBV12-1 is a pseudogene locus. CDR3 bases: TGTGCCAGCAGCCCCCGACCGACGGCAGTTGAGACCCAGTACTTC. It encodes CASSPRPTAVETQYF.